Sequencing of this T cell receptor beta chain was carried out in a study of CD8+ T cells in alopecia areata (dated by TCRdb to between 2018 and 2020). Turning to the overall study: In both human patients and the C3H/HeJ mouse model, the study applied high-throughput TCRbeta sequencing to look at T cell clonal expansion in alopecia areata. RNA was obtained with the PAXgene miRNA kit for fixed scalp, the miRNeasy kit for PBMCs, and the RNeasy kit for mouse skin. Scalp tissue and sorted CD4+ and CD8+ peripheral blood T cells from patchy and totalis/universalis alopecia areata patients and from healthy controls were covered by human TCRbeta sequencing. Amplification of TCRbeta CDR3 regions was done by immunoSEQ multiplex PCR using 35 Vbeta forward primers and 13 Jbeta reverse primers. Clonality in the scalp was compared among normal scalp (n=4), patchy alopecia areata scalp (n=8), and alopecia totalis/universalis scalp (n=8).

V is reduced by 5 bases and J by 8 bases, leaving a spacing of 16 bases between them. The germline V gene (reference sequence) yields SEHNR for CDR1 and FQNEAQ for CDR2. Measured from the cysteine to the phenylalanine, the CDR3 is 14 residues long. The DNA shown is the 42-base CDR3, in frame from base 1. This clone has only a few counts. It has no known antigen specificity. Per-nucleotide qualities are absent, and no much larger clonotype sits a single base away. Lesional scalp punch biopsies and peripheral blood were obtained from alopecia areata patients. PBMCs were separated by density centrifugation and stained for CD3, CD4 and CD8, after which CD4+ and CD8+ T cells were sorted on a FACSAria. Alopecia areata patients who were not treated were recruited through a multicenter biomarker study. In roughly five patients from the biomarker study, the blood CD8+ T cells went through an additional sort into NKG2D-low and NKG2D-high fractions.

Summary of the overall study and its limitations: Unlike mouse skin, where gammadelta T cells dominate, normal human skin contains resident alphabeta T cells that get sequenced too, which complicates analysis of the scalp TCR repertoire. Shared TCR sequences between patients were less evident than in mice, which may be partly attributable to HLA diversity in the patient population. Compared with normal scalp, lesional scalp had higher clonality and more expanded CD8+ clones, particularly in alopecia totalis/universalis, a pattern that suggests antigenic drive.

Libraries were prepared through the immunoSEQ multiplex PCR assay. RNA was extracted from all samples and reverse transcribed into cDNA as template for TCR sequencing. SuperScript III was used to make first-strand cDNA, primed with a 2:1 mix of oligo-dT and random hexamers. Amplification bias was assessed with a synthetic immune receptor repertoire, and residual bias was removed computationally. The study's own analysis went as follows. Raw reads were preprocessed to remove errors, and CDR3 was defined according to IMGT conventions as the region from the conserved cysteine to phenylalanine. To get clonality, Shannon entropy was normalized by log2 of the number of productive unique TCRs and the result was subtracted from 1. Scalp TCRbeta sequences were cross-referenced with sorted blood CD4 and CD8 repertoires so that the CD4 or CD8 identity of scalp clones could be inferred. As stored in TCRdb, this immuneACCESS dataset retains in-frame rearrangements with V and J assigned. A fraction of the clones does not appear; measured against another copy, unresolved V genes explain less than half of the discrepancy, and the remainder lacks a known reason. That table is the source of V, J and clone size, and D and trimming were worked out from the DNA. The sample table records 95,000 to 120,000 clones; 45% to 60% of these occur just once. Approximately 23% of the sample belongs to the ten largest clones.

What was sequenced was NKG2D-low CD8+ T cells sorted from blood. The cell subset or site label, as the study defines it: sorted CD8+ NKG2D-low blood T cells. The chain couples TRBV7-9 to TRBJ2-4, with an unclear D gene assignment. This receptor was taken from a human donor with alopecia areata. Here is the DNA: TGTGCCAGCAGCCCAATTCTTGGCGTTTACATTCAGTACTTC. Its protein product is CASSPILGVYIQYF.